One sample yielded the 12 T cell receptor beta chains listed below, sequenced in a study of OX40 agonist ivuxolimab in advanced cancers. Profiling relied on immunoSEQ multiplex PCR, and the TCRdb table lists in-frame clones only, not all of them. In the table there are some 55,000 clones, about 89% of which are singletons. The source material was CD4+ or CD8+ T cells sorted from blood, sampled in a trial of the OX40 agonist ivuxolimab. Receptors originate from an adult with an advanced solid tumor such as melanoma, head and neck, liver or kidney cancer.

The chain uses TRBV6-6 and TRBJ2-7, with 8 positions matching TRBD2. V shed 2 bases, J shed 6 bases, and the junction held 6 bases outside the gene matches. CDR3 length equals 14 residues. Germline V gene sequence: CDR1 MNHNY, CDR2 SVGAGI (reference sequence). The CDR3 nucleotides are TGTGCCAGCAGTTACCTAACGGGGGGGACCGAGCAGTACTTC. It yields the protein CASSYLTGGTEQYF.

The chain recombines TRBV27 with TRBJ1-2, with D uncertain. V was shortened by 2 bases and J by 1 base, with 11 bases between the two germline ends. This CDR3 spans 15 amino acids. In germline, CDR1 is MNHEY, CDR2 SMNVEV (reference sequence). DNA of the CDR3: TGTGCCAGCAGTTTAGGCTGGGGTTTTAACTATGGCTACACCTTC. It specifies CASSLGWGFNYGYTF.

The chain is built from TRBV18 and TRBJ2-7; perhaps TRBD1 as D (7 bases). Looked up from germline, CDR1 is KGHSH and CDR2 is LQKENI. V was trimmed by 0 bases and J by 6 bases, leaving 15 bases between them. This CDR3 comprises 15 residues. The DNA for the CDR3 is TGTGCCAGCTCACCACCGCAGGGGGGTGGAGGCGAGCAGTACTTC. Residues: CASSPPQGGGGEQYF. Drawing the rest from reference TRBV18 and TRBJ2-7, the complete variable domain is NAGVMQNPRHLVRRRGQEARLRCSPMKGHSHVYWYRQLPEEGLKFMVYLQKENIIDESGMPKERFSAEFPKEGPSILRIQQVVRGDSAAYFCASSPPQGGGGEQYFGPGTRLTVT.

The chain is built from TRBV19 and TRBJ1-2; 8 bases agree with TRBD1. The CDR3 loop spans 13 amino acids. CDR1 and CDR2 from the germline V gene are LNHDA and SQIVND (reference sequence). V lost 5 bases and J lost 6; bases outside the gene matches: 5. CDR3: CASSLRDRHGYTF. DNA of the CDR3: TGTGCCAGTAGTCTCCGGGACAGGCATGGCTACACCTTC.

The chain carries TRBV18 and TRBJ2-7; 7 nucleotides agree with TRBD1. V lost 3 bases, J lost 2 bases, and 10 bases stayed unmatched. Germline values: CDR1 KGHSH, CDR2 LQKENI. This CDR3 comprises 16 residues. The CDR3 DNA sequence: TGTGCCAGCTCACCCACAGGGGACGCTATTCCCTACGAGCAGTACTTC. Translated, it gives CASSPTGDAIPYEQYF.

J is TRBJ2-7 and V is TRBV19; 7 bases line up with TRBD2. The CDR3 is 14 residues long. Germline CDR1 reads LNHDA; CDR2 reads SQIVND (reference sequence). The V gene end was trimmed by 5 bases and the J gene end by 6 bases; junction bases not matched to a gene: 10. This CDR3 is CASSAQSGGGEQYF. The CDR3 bases are TGTGCCAGTAGTGCCCAGAGTGGCGGGGGCGAGCAGTACTTC. Variable domain in full (rest from reference TRBV19 and TRBJ2-7): DGGITQSPKYLFRKEGQNVTLSCEQNLNHDAMYWYRQDPGQGLRLIYYSQIVNDFQKGDIAEGYSVSREKKESFPLTVTSAQKNPTAFYLCASSAQSGGGEQYFGPGTRLTVT.

This clone was recorded once. The chain recombines TRBV6-6 with TRBJ1-1; tentative D call: TRBD1 (5 bases). Deletions cut 3 bases from V and 4 bases from J, with 15 bases between. The germline V gene encodes CDR1 MNHNY and CDR2 SVGAGI (reference sequence). The CDR3 runs 15 residues. CDR3 loop: CASSYNPGGVTEAFF. CDR3 in DNA: TGTGCCAGCAGTTATAACCCAGGAGGGGTCACTGAAGCTTTCTTT.

This sequence joins TRBV2 and TRBJ2-4; D not resolved. This CDR3 is built from 12 residues. Deletions cut 6 bases from V and 8 bases from J, with 11 bases between. CDR1 and CDR2 from the germline V gene are SNHLY and FYNNEI. The CDR3 protein is CASSPPQDIQYF. The CDR3, as DNA: TGTGCCAGCAGCCCCCCCCAGGACATTCAGTACTTC.

The rearrangement uses TRBV10-1 and TRBJ2-3; perhaps D is TRBD1 or TRBD2 (5 bases each). The CDR3 has 16 amino acids. The V end lost 6 bases, the J end lost 3 bases, and 19 bases lay between the germline ends. Germline lookup yields CDR1 WNHNN and CDR2 SYGVQD (reference sequence). The chain's CDR3 is CASSHGAAEQTDTQYF. The DNA for the CDR3 is TGCGCCAGCAGCCACGGGGCAGCCGAACAAACAGATACGCAGTATTTT.

J is TRBJ1-2 and V is TRBV20-1, with D perhaps TRBD1 (5 bases). CDR1 and CDR2 from the germline V gene are DFQATT and SNEGSKA (reference sequence). The V and J ends lost 3 bases and 8 bases respectively, with 10 bases between them. CDR3 length equals 11 residues. The CDR3 DNA reads as TGCAGTGCTAGCCGGGGCGAGGGCTACACCTTC. It encodes CSASRGEGYTF.

The V and J genes are TRBV6-1 and TRBJ1-4, with TRBD1 matching over 9 bases. Germline CDR1 reads MNHNS; CDR2 reads SASEGT. This CDR3 comprises 16 residues. The junction had 5 bases not matched to a gene; V was cut back by 2 bases and J by 4 bases. The chain's CDR3 is CASSEKGTGSNEKLFF. CDR3 nucleotide sequence: TGTGCCAGCAGTGAAAAAGGGACAGGGAGTAATGAAAAACTGTTTTTT.

This rearrangement joins TRBV6-1 to TRBJ2-7, with TRBD2 identical over 7 bases. The CDR3 is made up of 14 amino acids. J gave up 3 bases and V 3 bases, and 5 bases lay outside the gene matches. Germline V CDR1 and CDR2: MNHNS, SASEGT. The CDR3 DNA sequence: TGTGCCAGCAGTGAGGGAGGGACTGTCTACGAGCAGTACTTC. Its translation is CASSEGGTVYEQYF.